This TCR beta chain was captured by sequencing in a study of shared clonotypes between healthy human individuals. For the study at large: The study used three CD4 naive, three CD4 memory, two CD8 naive and one CD8 memory plate per donor.

Sequenced by immunoSEQ multiplex PCR; TCRdb stores in-frame clones only, minus some. Among 950,000 to 1,100,000 clones listed, more than 75% were seen once. The CDR3 contains 16 residues. V was pared by 6 bases and J by 0 bases, with 17 bases between. Looked up from germline, CDR1 is MDHEN and CDR2 is SYDVKM. General study findings and limits: Generation probabilities were higher for clonotypes shared across all four sorted-subset donors than for unshared ones.

Note on this clone: Its target is not known.

V is TRBV28 and J is TRBJ1-2; weak D call: TRBD1 (5 bases). The specimen sequenced was memory CD4+ T cells from PBMCs. Subset described: CD45RA-negative fraction. This clonotype was sampled from a man in his late teens or twenties in good health. Some clones in this sample may be carry-over from other donors' samples. CDR3 coding DNA: TGTGCCAGCAGCCCGACGGGGGGGGTCTCTAACTATGGCTACACCTTC. It translates to CASSPTGGVSNYGYTF.